This TCR beta chain was captured by sequencing in a study of regulatory T cells in long-lasting Graves disease. Time point here: newly diagnosed GD, antithyroid drugs for less than 3 months. After RNA was extracted from PBMCs, the TCR library was made from it. The CDR3 sequence is 17 residues long. CDR1 and CDR2 from the germline V gene are LGHDT and YNNKEL (reference sequence). J gave up 4 bases and V 2 bases, and 10 bases lay outside the gene matches. In building TCR beta libraries, iRepertoire HTBI primers were used together with Arm-PCR of CDR3 regions. TCRdb re-called the multiplex PCR reads with MiXCR, one entry per CDR3 protein. Altogether under 800,000 distinct CDR3 sequences are present, about 16% being singletons, with the ten largest covering around 19%. The same sample was also used in a study of T cells in Graves' hyperthyroidism and ophthalmopathy.

Source: peripheral blood mononuclear cells (PBMCs), taken at new diagnosis, from a patient treated with antithyroid drugs. This receptor was obtained from a young woman with Graves disease. The V call is TRBV3-1, the J call TRBJ1-4; 7 bases are a match to TRBD1. The CDR3 loop reads CASSQLPTGTVNEKLFF. The CDR3 DNA sequence: TGTGCCAGCAGCCAATTGCCGACCGGGACAGTTAATGAAAAACTGTTTTTT.